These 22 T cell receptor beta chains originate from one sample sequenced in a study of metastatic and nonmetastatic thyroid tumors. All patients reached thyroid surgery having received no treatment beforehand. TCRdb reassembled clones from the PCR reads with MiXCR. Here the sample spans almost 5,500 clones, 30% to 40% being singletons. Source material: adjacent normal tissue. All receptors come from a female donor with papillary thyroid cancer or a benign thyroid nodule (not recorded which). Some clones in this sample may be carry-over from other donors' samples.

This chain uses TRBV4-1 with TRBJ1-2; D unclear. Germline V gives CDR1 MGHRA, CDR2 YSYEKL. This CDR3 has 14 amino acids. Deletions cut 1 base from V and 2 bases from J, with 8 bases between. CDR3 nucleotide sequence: TGCGCCAGCAGCCAAGTCGCAGAAAACTATGGCTACACCTTC. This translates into CASSQVAENYGYTF.

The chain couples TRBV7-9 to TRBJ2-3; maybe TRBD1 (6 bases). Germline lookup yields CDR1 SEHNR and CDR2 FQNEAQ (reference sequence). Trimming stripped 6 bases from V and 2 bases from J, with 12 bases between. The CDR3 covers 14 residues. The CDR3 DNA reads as TGTGCCAGCAGGCCGGACAGCAACACAGATACGCAGTATTTT. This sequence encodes CASRPDSNTDTQYF.

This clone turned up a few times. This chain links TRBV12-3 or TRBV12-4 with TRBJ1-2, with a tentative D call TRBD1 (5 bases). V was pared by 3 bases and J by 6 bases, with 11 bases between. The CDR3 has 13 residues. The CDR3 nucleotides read TGTGCCAGCAGTTTCTCGGGAGGGGATGGCTACACCTTC. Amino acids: CASSFSGGDGYTF.

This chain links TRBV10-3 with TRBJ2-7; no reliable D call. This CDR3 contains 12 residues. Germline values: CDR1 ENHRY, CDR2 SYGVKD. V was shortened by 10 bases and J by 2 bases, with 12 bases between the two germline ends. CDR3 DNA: TGTGCCACCCAAACTAAAGCCTACGAGCAGTACTTC. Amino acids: CATQTKAYEQYF.

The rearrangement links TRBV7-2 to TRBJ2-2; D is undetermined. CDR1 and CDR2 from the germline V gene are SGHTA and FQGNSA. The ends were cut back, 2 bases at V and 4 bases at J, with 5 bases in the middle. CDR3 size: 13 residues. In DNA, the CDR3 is TGTGCCAGCAGCTTACTCCGCACCGGGGAGCTGTTTTTT. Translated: CASSLLRTGELFF.

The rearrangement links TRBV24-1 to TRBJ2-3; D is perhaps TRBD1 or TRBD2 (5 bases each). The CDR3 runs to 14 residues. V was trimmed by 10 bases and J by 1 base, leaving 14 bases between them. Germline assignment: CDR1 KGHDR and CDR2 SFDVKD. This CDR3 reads CATSNRDRTDTQYF. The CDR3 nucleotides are TGTGCCACTTCAAACCGGGACCGCACAGATACGCAGTATTTT.

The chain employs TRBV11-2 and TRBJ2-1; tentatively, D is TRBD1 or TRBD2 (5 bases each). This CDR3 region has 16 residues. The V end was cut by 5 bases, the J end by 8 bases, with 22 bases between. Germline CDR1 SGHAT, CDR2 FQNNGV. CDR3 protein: CASSHSEGLLFDEQFF. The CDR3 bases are TGTGCCAGCAGCCACTCAGAGGGGTTGTTGTTTGATGAGCAGTTCTTC. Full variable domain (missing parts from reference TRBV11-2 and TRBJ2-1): EAGVAQSPRYKIIEKRQSVAFWCNPISGHATLYWYQQILGQGPKLLIQFQNNGVVDDSQLPKDRFSAERLKGVDSTLKIQPAKLEDSAVYLCASSHSEGLLFDEQFFGPGTRLTVL.

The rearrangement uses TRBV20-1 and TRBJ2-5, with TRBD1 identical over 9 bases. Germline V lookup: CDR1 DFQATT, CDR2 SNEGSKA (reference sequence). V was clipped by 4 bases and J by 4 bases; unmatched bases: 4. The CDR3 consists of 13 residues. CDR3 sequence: CSATRTGAETQYF. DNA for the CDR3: TGCAGTGCTACCCGGACAGGGGCAGAGACCCAGTACTTC.

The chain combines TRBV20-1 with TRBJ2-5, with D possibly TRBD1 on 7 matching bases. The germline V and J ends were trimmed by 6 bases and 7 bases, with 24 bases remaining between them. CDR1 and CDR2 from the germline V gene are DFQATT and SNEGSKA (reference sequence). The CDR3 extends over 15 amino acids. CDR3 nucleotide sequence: TGCAGTGCGAAGGGGGCGACCGGGGGAGGTGGGACCCAGTACTTC. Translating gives CSAKGATGGGGTQYF.

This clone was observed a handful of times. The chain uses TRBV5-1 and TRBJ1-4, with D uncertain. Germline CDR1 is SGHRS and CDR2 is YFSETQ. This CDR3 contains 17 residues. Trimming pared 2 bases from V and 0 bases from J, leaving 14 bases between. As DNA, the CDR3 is TGCGCCAGCAGCTTAGTAGGGAATGACGCAACTAATGAAAAACTGTTTTTT. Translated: CASSLVGNDATNEKLFF.

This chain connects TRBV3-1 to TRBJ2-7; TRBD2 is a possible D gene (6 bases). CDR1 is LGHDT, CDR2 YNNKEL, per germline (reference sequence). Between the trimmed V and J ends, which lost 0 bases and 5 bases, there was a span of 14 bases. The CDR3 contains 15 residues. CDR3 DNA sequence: TGTGCCAGCAGCCAAGATATTGCGGGGATGGACGAGCAGTACTTC. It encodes CASSQDIAGMDEQYF.

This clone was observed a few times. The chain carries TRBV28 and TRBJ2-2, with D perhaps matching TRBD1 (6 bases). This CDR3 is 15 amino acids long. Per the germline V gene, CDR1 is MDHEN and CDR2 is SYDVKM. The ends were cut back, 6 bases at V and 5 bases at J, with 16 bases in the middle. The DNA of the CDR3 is TGTGCCAGCAGCCTAGGCAACAGGGTGACCGGGGAGCTGTTTTTT. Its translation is CASSLGNRVTGELFF.

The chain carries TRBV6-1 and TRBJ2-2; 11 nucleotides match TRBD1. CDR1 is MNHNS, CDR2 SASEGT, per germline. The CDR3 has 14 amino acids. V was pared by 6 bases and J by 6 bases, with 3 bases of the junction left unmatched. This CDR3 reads CASSEDRGPGELFF. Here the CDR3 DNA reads TGTGCCAGCAGCGAGGACAGGGGGCCCGGGGAGCTGTTTTTT.

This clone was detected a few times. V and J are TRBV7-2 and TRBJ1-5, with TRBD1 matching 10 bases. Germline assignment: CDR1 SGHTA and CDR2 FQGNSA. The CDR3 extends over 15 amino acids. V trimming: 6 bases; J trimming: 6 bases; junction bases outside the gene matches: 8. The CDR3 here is CASSRRQGAGQPQHF. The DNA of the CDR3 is TGTGCCAGCAGTCGTAGACAGGGGGCAGGTCAGCCCCAGCATTTT.

CDR3 region: CSVPGTLVETQYF. CDR3 nucleotide sequence: TGCAGTGTTCCCGGGACATTGGTTGAGACCCAGTACTTC. The J gene is TRBJ2-5, the V gene TRBV20-1, with D perhaps TRBD1 (6 bases). Germline values: CDR1 DFQATT, CDR2 SNEGSKA (reference sequence). The CDR3 is made up of 13 amino acids. Trimming took off 7 bases at V and 5 bases at J, with 17 bases between the two ends.

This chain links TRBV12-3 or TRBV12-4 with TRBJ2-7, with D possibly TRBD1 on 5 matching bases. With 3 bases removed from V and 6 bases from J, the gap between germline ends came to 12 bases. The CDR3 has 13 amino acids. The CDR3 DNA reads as TGTGCCAGCAGTTTGGGGCGACTTGGCGAGCAGTACTTC. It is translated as CASSLGRLGEQYF.

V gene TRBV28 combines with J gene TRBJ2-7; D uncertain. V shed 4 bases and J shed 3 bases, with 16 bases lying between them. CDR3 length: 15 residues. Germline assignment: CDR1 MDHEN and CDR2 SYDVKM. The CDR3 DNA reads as TGTGCCAGCAGTTCCTTGGTCCCTCAACACTACGAGCAGTACTTC. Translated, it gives CASSSLVPQHYEQYF.

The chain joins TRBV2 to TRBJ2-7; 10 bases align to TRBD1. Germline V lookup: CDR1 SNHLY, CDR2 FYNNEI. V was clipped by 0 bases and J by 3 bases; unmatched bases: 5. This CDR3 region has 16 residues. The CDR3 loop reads CASSEAFGQGVYEQYF. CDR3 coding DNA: TGTGCCAGCAGTGAAGCCTTCGGACAGGGGGTCTACGAGCAGTACTTC.

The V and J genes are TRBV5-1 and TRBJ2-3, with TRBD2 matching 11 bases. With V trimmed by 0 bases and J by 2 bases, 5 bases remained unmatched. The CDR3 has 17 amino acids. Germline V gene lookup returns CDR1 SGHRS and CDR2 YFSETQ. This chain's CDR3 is CASSLAGTSGITDTQYF. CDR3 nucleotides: TGCGCCAGCAGCTTGGCGGGGACTAGCGGTATCACAGATACGCAGTATTTT.

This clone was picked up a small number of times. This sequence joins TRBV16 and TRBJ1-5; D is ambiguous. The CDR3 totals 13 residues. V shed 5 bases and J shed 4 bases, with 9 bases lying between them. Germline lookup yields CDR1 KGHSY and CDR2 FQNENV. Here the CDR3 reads CASSSQENQPQHF. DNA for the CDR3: TGTGCCAGCAGCTCACAAGAGAATCAGCCCCAGCATTTT.

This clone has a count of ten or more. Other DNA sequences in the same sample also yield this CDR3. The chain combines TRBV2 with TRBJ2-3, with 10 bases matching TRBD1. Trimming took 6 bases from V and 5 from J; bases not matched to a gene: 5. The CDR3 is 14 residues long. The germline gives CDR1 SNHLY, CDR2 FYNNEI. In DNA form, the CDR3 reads TGTGCCAGCAGGGACGGACAGGGGGTAGATACGCAGTATTTT. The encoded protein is CASRDGQGVDTQYF.

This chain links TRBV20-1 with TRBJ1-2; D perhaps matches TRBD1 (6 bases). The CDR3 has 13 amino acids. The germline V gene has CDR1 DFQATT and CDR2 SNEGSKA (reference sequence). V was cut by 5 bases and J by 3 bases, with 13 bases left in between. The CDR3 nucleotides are TGCAGTGCTGGGGACACCCGCTACTATGGCTACACCTTC. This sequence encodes CSAGDTRYYGYTF.